The present T cell receptor beta chain was sequenced within a study of shared clonotypes between healthy human individuals. Study-level information: The study used three CD4 naive, three CD4 memory, two CD8 naive and one CD8 memory plate per donor. Findings and limits, study-wide: Among non-shared clonotypes, generation probabilities were lower than among those shared by all four donors.

The CDR3 is made up of 17 amino acids. J was trimmed by 4 bases and V by 4 bases; bases with no gene match: 10. The germline V gene encodes CDR1 SGDLS and CDR2 YYNGEE. Points on this clone: The antigen remains unidentified.

Data came from immunoSEQ multiplex PCR; TCRdb stores just in-frame clones and leaves some out. The sample holds some 2,400,000 clones, 90% to 96% seen once. Material: naive CD4+ T cells sorted from blood. Described subset: CD45RA+ positively selected. The clonotype comes from a man in his late teens or twenties in good health. V usage is TRBV9 and J usage is TRBJ2-2, with 10 positions matching TRBD2. This chain's CDR3 is CASSPGLAGDPTGELFF. The CDR3 bases are TGTGCCAGCAGCCCTGGGCTAGCGGGAGATCCCACCGGGGAGCTGTTTTTT.